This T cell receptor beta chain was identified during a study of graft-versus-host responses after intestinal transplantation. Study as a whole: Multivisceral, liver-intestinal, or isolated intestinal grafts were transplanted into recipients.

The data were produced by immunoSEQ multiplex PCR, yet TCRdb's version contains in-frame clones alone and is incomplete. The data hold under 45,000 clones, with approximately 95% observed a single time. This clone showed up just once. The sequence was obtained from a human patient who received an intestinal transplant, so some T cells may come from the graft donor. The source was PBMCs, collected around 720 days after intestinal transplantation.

DNA of the CDR3: TGCGCCAGCAGCGTCCAGGTCCGAGATACGCAGTATTTT. Translated, it gives CASSVQVRDTQYF. The V call is TRBV5-1, the J call TRBJ2-3; D gene uncertain. This CDR3 has 13 amino acids. Trimming took 4 bases from V and 5 from J, leaving 11 bases between them. The germline CDR1 and CDR2 sequences are SGHRS and YFSETQ.